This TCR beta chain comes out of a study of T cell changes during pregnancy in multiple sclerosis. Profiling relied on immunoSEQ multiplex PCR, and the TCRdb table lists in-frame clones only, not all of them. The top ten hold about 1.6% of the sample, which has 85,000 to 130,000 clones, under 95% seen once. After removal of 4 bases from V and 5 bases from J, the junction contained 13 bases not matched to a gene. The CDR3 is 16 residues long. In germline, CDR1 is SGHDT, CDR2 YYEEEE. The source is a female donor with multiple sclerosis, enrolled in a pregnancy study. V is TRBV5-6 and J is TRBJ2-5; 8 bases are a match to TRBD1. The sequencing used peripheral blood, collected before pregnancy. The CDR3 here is CASSPALGQGWETQYF. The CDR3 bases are TGTGCCAGCAGCCCAGCACTCGGACAGGGCTGGGAGACCCAGTACTTC. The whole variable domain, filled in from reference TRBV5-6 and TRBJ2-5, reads DAGVTQSPTHLIKTRGQQVTLRCSPKSGHDTVSWYQQALGQGPQFIFQYYEEEERQRGNFPDRFSGHQFPNYSSELNVNALLLGDSALYLCASSPALGQGWETQYFGPGTRLLVL.